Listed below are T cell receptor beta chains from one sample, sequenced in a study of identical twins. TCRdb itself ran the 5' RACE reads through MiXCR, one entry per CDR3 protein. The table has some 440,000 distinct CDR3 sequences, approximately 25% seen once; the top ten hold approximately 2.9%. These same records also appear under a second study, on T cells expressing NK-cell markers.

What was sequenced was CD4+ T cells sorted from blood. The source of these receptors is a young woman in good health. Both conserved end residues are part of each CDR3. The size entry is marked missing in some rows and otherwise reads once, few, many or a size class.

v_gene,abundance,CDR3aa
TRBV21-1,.,CASSSGQAYTEAFF
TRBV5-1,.,CASRVGTYNSPLHF
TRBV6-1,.,CASSPSIFDPTSLYGYTF
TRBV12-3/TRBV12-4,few,CASIGYEKLFF
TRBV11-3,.,CASSLGTGGVDTQYF
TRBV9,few,CASSPSDGRETQYF
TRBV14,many,CASSRQFTEAFF
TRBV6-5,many,CASRDSGNVETQYF
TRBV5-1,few,CASSSQTGDTQYF
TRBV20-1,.,CSARAPYAGSYNEQFF
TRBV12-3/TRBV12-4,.,CASSQGLAGDEQYF
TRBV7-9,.,CASSLAPYNRANTEAFF
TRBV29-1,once,CSGQGMTEAFF
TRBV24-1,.,CATSDALAGATDTQYF
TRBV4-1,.,CASSPRSISYNEQFF
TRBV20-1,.,CSASSSAWGNIQYF
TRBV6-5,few,CASRYRAQETQYF
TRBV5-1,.,CASSRGGPPYEQYF
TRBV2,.,CASSPLWGQETQYF
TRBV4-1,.,CASSQARGGLAASRSSYNEQFF
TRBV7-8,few,CASSLVNRANEQYF
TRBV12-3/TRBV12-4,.,CASRSQVSSYNEQFF
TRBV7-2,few,CASGPYTDTQYF
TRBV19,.,CASSDQVGYEQYF
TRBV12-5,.,CASAIAGQETQYF
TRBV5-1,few,CASSSSDRGNTIYF
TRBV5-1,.,CASSPRLASSYEQYF
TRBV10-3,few,CAISEGRGSGSEQFF
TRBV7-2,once,CASRASGRKGETQYF
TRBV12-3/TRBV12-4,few,CASRTQRETGNEQFF
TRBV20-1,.,CSALGGTYEQYF
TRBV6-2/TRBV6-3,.,CASRTTGTRSYNEQFF
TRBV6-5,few,CASSYSNWMNEQFF
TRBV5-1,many,CASSLWGLGTGGYEQYF
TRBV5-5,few,CASSGGTLNEQFF
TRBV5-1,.,CASSQSGGYYNEQFF
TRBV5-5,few,CASSRTDSYEQYF
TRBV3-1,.,CASSRRTGPASTEAFF
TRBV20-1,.,CSARPPGEVYGYTF
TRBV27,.,CASSLREGGQSYEQYF
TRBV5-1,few,CASSLGGNPGELFF
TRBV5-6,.,CASSLDPRGETQYF
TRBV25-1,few,CASSGDSTNEKLFF
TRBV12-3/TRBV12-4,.,CASSTSGGNTGELFF
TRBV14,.,CASSGRLGANVLTF
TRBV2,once,CASSERTSQNEQFF
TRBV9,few,CASSVGGTSTYEQYF
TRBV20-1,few,CSAQPDRDEQYF
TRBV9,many,CASSPGLPGGEETQYF
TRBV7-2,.,CASSVTGVGTDTQYF
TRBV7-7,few,CASSLAQGGELFF
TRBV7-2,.,CASSRNPGVYTDTQYF
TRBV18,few,CASSLGLGRNTEAFF
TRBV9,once,CASSVDGRGGLGEQYF